This TCR beta chain was recovered during a study of sequential checkpoint blockade in melanoma. Regarding treatment: randomized to nivolumab then ipilimumab (arm A) or the reverse (arm B). Repertoires were generated with immunoSEQ multiplex PCR, while TCRdb's copy carries only in-frame clones and drops some. The table has about 9,100 clones, approximately 72% seen once. The CDR3 loop spans 14 amino acids. CDR1 is SEHNR, CDR2 FQNEAQ, per germline (reference sequence). V was shortened by 2 bases and J by 4 bases, with 9 bases between the two germline ends. The receptor was isolated from a human donor with melanoma. The J gene is TRBJ1-5, the V gene TRBV7-9; D uncertain. The source material was CD8+ T cells sorted from blood (inferred from file names), sampled from a patient given nivolumab and ipilimumab in sequence. The CDR3: CASSLTGGNQPQHF. The CDR3, as DNA: TGTGCCAGCAGCTTAACGGGTGGTAATCAGCCCCAGCATTTT. Filled out from reference TRBV7-9 and TRBJ1-5, the complete variable domain reads DTGVSQNPRHKITKRGQNVTFRCDPISEHNRLYWYRQTLGQGPEFLTYFQNEAQLEKSRLLSDRFSAERPKGSFSTLEIQRTEQGDSAMYLCASSLTGGNQPQHFGDGTRLSIL.